Presented here are 21 T cell receptor beta chains from one specimen sequenced in a study of radiation and T cells in renal cell carcinoma. As for time point: blood 4 weeks post-SBRT, at nephrectomy. This sample's treatment: 15 Gy SBRT to primary tumor, nephrectomy 4 weeks later. Produced via immunoSEQ multiplex PCR; TCRdb's table is partial and in-frame only. The sample lists 150,000 to 200,000 clones, 88% occurring once. Sequencing used blood, obtained from a patient whose treatment included radiotherapy and nephrectomy. These receptors originate from a woman aged 45-59 years with renal cell carcinoma.

The J gene is TRBJ2-6, the V gene TRBV13, with 8 bases aligning to TRBD1. The CDR3 runs to 21 residues. With 5 bases clipped from V and 0 bases from J, the junction kept 18 bases outside the gene matches. Germline V gene sequence: CDR1 PRHDT, CDR2 FYEKMQ (reference sequence). The CDR3 sequence is CASSPRDRFFPTTSGANVLTF. The CDR3 bases are TGTGCCAGCAGCCCCCGGGACAGGTTTTTCCCAACCACCTCTGGGGCCAACGTCCTGACTTTC.

V gene TRBV19 combines with J gene TRBJ1-2; D possibly corresponds to TRBD1 (6 bases). The V gene lost 3 bases and the J gene lost 0 bases, with 11 bases spanning the gap. Germline V lookup: CDR1 LNHDA, CDR2 SQIVND (reference sequence). This CDR3 spans 15 amino acids. CDR3 bases: TGTGCCAGTAGTATCGAGGGGGGAACTAACTATGGCTACACCTTC. Translating gives CASSIEGGTNYGYTF. Together with reference TRBV19 and TRBJ1-2, the CDR3 gives the full variable domain: DGGITQSPKYLFRKEGQNVTLSCEQNLNHDAMYWYRQDPGQGLRLIYYSQIVNDFQKGDIAEGYSVSREKKESFPLTVTSAQKNPTAFYLCASSIEGGTNYGYTFGSGTRLTVV.

The CDR3 DNA follows: TGTGCCAGCAGCCGAGGGCACGCTAACTATGGCTACACCTTC. Translating gives CASSRGHANYGYTF. V gene TRBV7-9 combines with J gene TRBJ1-2; no clear D. The CDR3 loop spans 14 amino acids. CDR1 is SEHNR, CDR2 FQNEAQ, per germline (reference sequence). V was pared by 5 bases and J by 0 bases, with 10 bases between.

The chain couples TRBV11-2 to TRBJ2-7, with D maybe TRBD2 (5 bases). The ends were cut back, 3 bases at V and 2 bases at J, with 8 bases in the middle. Germline V lookup: CDR1 SGHAT, CDR2 FQNNGV. The CDR3 consists of 13 residues. The CDR3 region is CASSFRDTYEQYF. The CDR3 coding sequence is TGTGCCAGCAGCTTCCGGGATACCTACGAGCAGTACTTC.

The genes are TRBV6-1 and TRBJ2-5, with TRBD1 identical over 8 bases. The CDR3 is 16 residues long. Germline values: CDR1 MNHNS, CDR2 SASEGT. The J segment lost 4 bases and the V segment lost 2 bases, leaving 9 bases of the junction unmatched. CDR3 sequence: CASSEIPPGGGETQYF. In DNA, the CDR3 is TGTGCCAGCAGTGAAATCCCCCCAGGGGGCGGAGAGACCCAGTACTTC.

This clone was observed a single time. J is TRBJ2-5 and V is TRBV5-1; D is possibly TRBD1 or TRBD2 (5 bases each). Germline V gene data show CDR1 as SGHRS and CDR2 as YFSETQ. With 0 bases removed from V and 2 bases from J, the gap between germline ends came to 14 bases. This CDR3 region has 16 residues. CDR3 DNA: TGCGCCAGCAGCTTGGGAGGACTGGGGCTACAAGAGACCCAGTACTTC. Its protein is CASSLGGLGLQETQYF. Variable domain in full (rest from reference TRBV5-1 and TRBJ2-5): KAGVTQTPRYLIKTRGQQVTLSCSPISGHRSVSWYQQTPGQGLQFLFEYFSETQRNKGNFPGRFSGRQFSNSRSEMNVSTLELGDSALYLCASSLGGLGLQETQYFGPGTRLLVL.

V usage is TRBV5-4 and J usage is TRBJ2-1; 9 nucleotides match TRBD1. Germline trimming cut 4 bases from V and 0 bases from J; bases unmatched to any gene: 2. The CDR3 extends over 15 amino acids. From germline, CDR1 is SGHNT and CDR2 YYREEE (reference sequence). The CDR3 DNA reads TGTGCCAGCAGCGGGGGACAGGGCTCCTACAATGAGCAGTTCTTC. It encodes CASSGGQGSYNEQFF. The whole variable domain, filled in from reference TRBV5-4 and TRBJ2-1, reads ETGVTQSPTHLIKTRGQQVTLRCSSQSGHNTVSWYQQALGQGPQFIFQYYREEENGRGNFPPRFSGLQFPNYSSELNVNALELDDSALYLCASSGGQGSYNEQFFGPGTRLTVL.

This chain joins TRBV7-3 and TRBJ2-5, with 7 bases lining up with TRBD2. V dropped 5 bases and J dropped 1; count of bases not matched to a gene: 7. The length of the CDR3 is 15 residues. CDR1 SGHTA and CDR2 FQGTGA come from the germline V gene. The CDR3 protein is CASSHGAGFQETQYF. The DNA for the CDR3 is TGTGCCAGCAGCCACGGAGCGGGGTTCCAAGAGACCCAGTACTTC.

This chain joins TRBV2 and TRBJ2-3; D is ambiguous. CDR3 length equals 14 residues. The germline CDR1 and CDR2 sequences are SNHLY and FYNNEI. V was cut by 5 bases and J by 0 bases, with 9 bases left in between. The CDR3 protein is CASSYVASTDTQYF. The DNA of the CDR3 is TGTGCCAGCAGTTATGTGGCTAGCACAGATACGCAGTATTTT.

The chain joins TRBV7-6 to TRBJ1-1; D is uncertain. Germline-derived CDR1 and CDR2 are SGHVS and FNYEAQ. There are 15 residues in the CDR3. V lost 0 bases, J lost 0 bases, and 8 bases lay in between. The CDR3 sequence: CASSLAEALNTEAFF. In DNA, the CDR3 is TGTGCCAGCAGCTTAGCAGAGGCCTTGAACACTGAAGCTTTCTTT.

V usage is TRBV19 and J usage is TRBJ2-1; 7 nucleotides align to TRBD1. The trim removed 4 bases at V and 4 bases at J, leaving 4 bases unmatched. The CDR3 is made up of 14 amino acids. Germline values: CDR1 LNHDA, CDR2 SQIVND (reference sequence). The CDR3 nucleotides read TGTGCCAGTAGTACATCGGGACAGTACAATGAGCAGTTCTTC. This encodes CASSTSGQYNEQFF.

As concerns this clone: At one end, the junction sequence differs from germline, possibly due to a read error. The chain carries TRBV7-2 and TRBJ1-2; 9 bases match TRBD1. This CDR3 has 15 amino acids. From germline, CDR1 is SGHTA and CDR2 FQGNSA. This chain's CDR3 is CASNLGRDRDNGYTF. The CDR3 DNA reads TGTGCCAGCAACTTAGGCCGGGACAGGGACAATGGCTACACCTTC. Supplemented by reference TRBV7-2 and TRBJ1-2, the full variable domain reads GAGVSQSPSNKVTEKGKDVELRCDPISGHTALYWYRQSLGQGLEFLIYFQGNSAPDKSGLPSDRFSAERTGGSVSTLTIQRTQQEDSAVYLCASNLGRDRDNGYTFGSGTRLTVV.

This chain joins TRBV29-1 and TRBJ2-1, with a tentative D call TRBD2 (5 bases). Germline CDR1 and CDR2: SQVTM and ANQGSEA. V lost 1 base, J lost 3 bases, and 22 bases lay in between. The CDR3 has 18 residues. The CDR3 spells CSVEVGFASSVFYNEQFF. The CDR3 DNA sequence: TGCAGCGTTGAAGTAGGGTTCGCTAGCTCGGTTTTCTACAATGAGCAGTTCTTC.

The chain recombines TRBV4-3 with TRBJ1-2; 7 bases are a match to TRBD1. Germline V gene lookup returns CDR1 LGHNA and CDR2 YSLEER. The CDR3 has 15 amino acids. With 2 bases clipped from V and 5 bases from J, the junction kept 8 bases outside the gene matches. The CDR3: CASSQFDRVGYGYTF. For the CDR3, the DNA is TGCGCCAGCAGCCAATTTGACAGGGTCGGGTATGGCTACACCTTC.

The chain combines TRBV5-6 with TRBJ2-1, with TRBD2 matching 15 bases. The CDR3 extends over 17 amino acids. After removal of 0 bases from V and 9 bases from J, the junction contained 7 bases not matched to a gene. In germline, CDR1 is SGHDT, CDR2 YYEEEE. The CDR3 DNA reads as TGTGCCAGCAGCTTGGATCCAGGGACTAGCGGGGGGACTGAGCAGTTCTTC. It encodes CASSLDPGTSGGTEQFF.

The CDR3 sequence: CASSPYQETQYF. The CDR3 DNA is TGTGCCAGCTCACCCTACCAAGAGACCCAGTACTTC. The chain links TRBV18 to TRBJ2-5, with D unclear. Germline V gene sequence: CDR1 KGHSH, CDR2 LQKENI. Trimming removed 3 bases from V and 0 bases from J, with 2 bases in between. The CDR3 contains 12 residues.

The V gene is TRBV7-2, the J gene TRBJ2-1; 8 positions agree with TRBD1. The CDR3 totals 14 residues. Per germline, CDR1 SGHTA and CDR2 FQGNSA. The V segment lost 9 bases and the J segment 7 bases; nucleotides outside the gene matches: 11. The CDR3 DNA is TGTGCCAGTCAAACCGGCAGGGGGCGAAATGAGCAGTTCTTC. Its translation: CASQTGRGRNEQFF.

The chain recombines TRBV2 with TRBJ2-5; no reliable D call. Germline V CDR1 and CDR2: SNHLY, FYNNEI. The CDR3 totals 11 residues. V was clipped by 0 bases and J by 7 bases, with 3 bases between them. The CDR3 region has the DNA TGTGCCAGCAGTGAAGCCGGGACCCAGTACTTC. It yields the protein CASSEAGTQYF.

The genes are TRBV7-6 and TRBJ2-7, with 9 bases fitting TRBD1. CDR1 and CDR2 (germline): SGHVS, FNYEAQ. The V and J ends lost 5 bases and 1 base, in that order; junction bases with no gene match: 9. The CDR3 has 16 amino acids. CDR3 protein: CASSTRTGEASYEQYF. CDR3 nucleotides: TGTGCCAGCAGCACACGGACAGGGGAGGCGTCCTACGAGCAGTACTTC.

The chain has TRBV7-9 and TRBJ2-1, with D hard to call. V was trimmed by 5 bases and J by 4 bases, leaving 6 bases between them. Germline lookup yields CDR1 SEHNR and CDR2 FQNEAQ (reference sequence). The CDR3 covers 12 residues. CDR3 in amino acids: CASSLGYNEQFF. CDR3 DNA sequence: TGTGCCAGCAGCCTAGGGTACAATGAGCAGTTCTTC.

The J gene is TRBJ2-5, the V gene TRBV2; 7 nucleotides agree with TRBD2. The CDR3 covers 19 residues. V lost 4 bases and J lost 4; bases outside the gene matches: 21. Germline CDR1 and CDR2: SNHLY and FYNNEI. The DNA for the CDR3 is TGTGCCAGCAGTGGGTCCTTTAGACTAGCCGTGGGTGGAGGAGAGACCCAGTACTTC. Protein product: CASSGSFRLAVGGGETQYF.